This entry describes one T cell receptor (beta chain). The antigen remains unidentified. The data were obtained in a study of T-cell memory formation after mild COVID-19. At the level of the study: Clustering of TCRs was largely donor specific. Broader study findings: Clones shrinking between day 15 and 85 showed a balanced CD4/CD8 split, and those that grew later tilted toward CD4+. Contracting clones localized mainly to CM and EM when CD4+ and mainly to EMRA when CD8+.

CDR1 is SGHRS, CDR2 YFSETQ, per germline. Between the trimmed V and J ends, which lost 1 base and 2 bases, there was a span of 11 bases. This CDR3 region has 15 residues. Employing constant-segment primers, 5'RACE generated TCR alpha and TCR beta cDNA libraries bearing sample barcodes and UMIs. TCRdb itself ran the 5' RACE reads through MiXCR, one entry per CDR3 protein. The table records about 340,000 distinct CDR3 sequences, 13% of them present only once. J is TRBJ2-3 and V is TRBV5-1; D is ambiguous. The receptor comes from a young man who had mild COVID-19 (a few samples of this study predate the infection). Cell type and time point are not known. Sequenced material: PBMCs or a T cell subset sorted from them (not recorded which). The DNA of the CDR3 is TGCGCCAGCAGCTTGAACTACCGCCCCACAGATACGCAGTATTTT. Protein sequence: CASSLNYRPTDTQYF.